This is a list of T cell receptor beta chains from one sample in a study of shared clonotypes between healthy human individuals. Method: immunoSEQ multiplex PCR; TCRdb's copy keeps in-frame clones and lacks some. This repertoire shows roughly 2.5 million clones, approximately 92% found once; its top ten account for 0.14%. The sequenced material came from naive CD4+ T cells sorted from blood. All receptors come from a man aged 18-30 years in good health. The CDR3 runs from the conserved cysteine through the conserved F or W. The order of the fields is D gene, V gene, J gene, CDR3 protein, CDR3 DNA. The D gene is left open where the match is weak.

D: TRBD1; V: TRBV5-6; J: TRBJ1-6; CDR3: CASSGTQGPNSPLHF; DNA: TGTGCCAGCAGCGGAACACAGGGGCCCAATTCACCCCTCCACTTT
D: NA; V: TRBV10-3; J: TRBJ2-1; CDR3: CAIRPLGGPEYNEQFF; DNA: TGTGCCATCAGGCCCTTAGGGGGGCCGGAATACAATGAGCAGTTCTTC
D: NA; V: TRBV14; J: TRBJ1-3; CDR3: CASSQVSSFSGNTIYF; DNA: TGTGCCAGCAGCCAAGTCTCGAGCTTCTCTGGAAACACCATATATTTT
D: NA; V: TRBV7-2; J: TRBJ1-1; CDR3: CATHRAQGKAFF; DNA: TGTGCCACCCACAGGGCCCAGGGAAAAGCTTTCTTT
D: TRBD2; V: TRBV7-3; J: TRBJ2-2; CDR3: CASSFRGEPTGELFF; DNA: TGTGCCAGCAGTTTCCGGGGGGAACCAACCGGGGAGCTGTTTTTT
D: NA; V: TRBV19; J: TRBJ1-6; CDR3: CASSSESGSPLHF; DNA: TGTGCCAGTAGTAGCGAGTCAGGGTCACCCCTCCACTTT
D: TRBD1; V: TRBV5-1; J: TRBJ2-6; CDR3: CASAPGQWASGANVLTF; DNA: TGCGCCAGTGCACCGGGACAGTGGGCCTCTGGGGCCAACGTCCTGACTTTC
D: TRBD1; V: TRBV5-6; J: TRBJ1-2; CDR3: CASSLGQGGYYGYTF; DNA: TGTGCCAGCAGCTTGGGACAGGGGGGGTACTATGGCTACACCTTC
D: TRBD1; V: TRBV18; J: TRBJ1-1; CDR3: CASSPQGVRTEAFF; DNA: TGTGCCAGCTCACCGCAGGGGGTAAGAACTGAAGCTTTCTTT
D: NA; V: TRBV10-3; J: TRBJ2-5; CDR3: CAISEPLGGTQYF; DNA: TGTGCCATCAGTGAGCCGCTGGGCGGGACCCAGTACTTC
D: NA; V: TRBV7-2; J: TRBJ1-2; CDR3: CASSLALGQGQHYGYTF; DNA: TGTGCCAGCAGCTTAGCTTTGGGCCAGGGACAACACTATGGCTACACCTTC
D: NA; V: TRBV30; J: TRBJ1-1; CDR3: CAWTRGYTEAFF; DNA: TGTGCCTGGACTAGGGGGTACACTGAAGCTTTCTTT
D: NA; V: TRBV28; J: TRBJ1-2; CDR3: CASSPPDGYWNGYTF; DNA: TGTGCCAGCAGTCCACCGGACGGGTATTGGAATGGCTACACCTTC
D: TRBD2; V: TRBV7-2; J: TRBJ2-1; CDR3: CASSPGTSGRRYNEQFF; DNA: TGTGCCAGCAGCCCTGGGACTAGCGGGAGGAGGTACAATGAGCAGTTCTTC
D: TRBD2; V: TRBV9; J: TRBJ2-7; CDR3: CASSPAGVYEQYF; DNA: TGTGCCAGCAGCCCAGCGGGAGTATACGAGCAGTACTTC
D: NA; V: TRBV6-5; J: TRBJ1-4; CDR3: CASSYLEGTGDKLFF; DNA: TGTGCCAGCAGTTACTTAGAGGGGACGGGAGACAAACTGTTTTTT
D: NA; V: TRBV7-2; J: TRBJ1-5; CDR3: CASSLAAGSSNQPQHF; DNA: TGTGCCAGCAGCTTAGCAGCGGGGTCTAGCAATCAGCCCCAGCATTTT
D: TRBD1; V: TRBV5-1; J: TRBJ2-5; CDR3: CASSLTTGRETQYF; DNA: TGCGCCAGCAGCTTAACGACAGGGAGAGAGACCCAGTACTTC
D: NA; V: TRBV18; J: TRBJ1-1; CDR3: CASSRITNTEAFF; DNA: TGTGCCAGCTCACGGATCACGAACACTGAAGCTTTCTTT
D: NA; V: TRBV20-1; J: TRBJ2-1; CDR3: CSARDPAMGFF; DNA: TGCAGTGCTAGAGATCCGGCGATGGGGTTCTTC
D: TRBD1; V: TRBV6-6; J: TRBJ2-7; CDR3: CASTQQGPSSYEQYF; DNA: TGTGCCAGCACTCAACAGGGGCCCAGCTCCTACGAGCAGTACTTC
D: NA; V: TRBV20-1; J: TRBJ2-7; CDR3: CSAREAYEQYF; DNA: TGCAGTGCTAGAGAAGCCTACGAGCAGTACTTC
D: NA; V: TRBV6-5; J: TRBJ2-2; CDR3: CASSSPDTGELFF; DNA: TGTGCCAGCAGTTCCCCAGACACCGGGGAGCTGTTTTTT